This entry describes one TCR beta chain. Its antigen is undetermined. These data are taken from a study of T cell responses to AZD1222 COVID-19 vaccine. The protocol was immunoSEQ multiplex PCR, while the TCRdb copy is restricted to in-frame clones and leaves out a portion. The sample records 90,000 to 150,000 clones, roughly 84% being singletons. The CDR3 extends over 15 amino acids. Trimming cost V 3 bases and J 4 bases, with 15 bases left between them. CDR1 and CDR2 from the germline V gene are SGHTA and FQGNSA. Study results and limitations: Nearly half of the spike-specific TCRs reportedly recognize variant regions that carry no mutations. A mostly white British donor set with more females was recruited, and clonal diversity was possibly underestimated.

The origin of this receptor is an adult in good health. The material sequenced was peripheral blood, taken on day 0 of AZD1222 vaccination. The J gene is TRBJ1-2, the V gene TRBV7-2; a weak D match, TRBD1 (5 bases). The chain's CDR3 is CASSFSGGGSYGYTF. The CDR3 DNA sequence: TGTGCCAGCAGCTTTTCTGGGGGTGGCAGCTATGGCTACACCTTC.